This TCR beta chain appears in the sequencing data of a study of graft-versus-host responses after intestinal transplantation. V shed 7 bases and J 2 bases; nucleotides not matched to a gene: 8. Germline CDR1 MNHNS, CDR2 SASEGT. The CDR3 is made up of 14 amino acids. For this clone: Its antigen is currently unknown.

The protocol was immunoSEQ multiplex PCR, while the TCRdb copy is restricted to in-frame clones and leaves out a portion. The data show some 110,000 clones, with approximately 92% seen just once and roughly 0.23% held by the top ten. The input for sequencing was unstimulated CD4+ T cells sorted from spleen or lymph node cells, taken before transplant. The sequence came from a human donor who was the organ donor for an intestinal transplant. The chain joins TRBV6-1 to TRBJ2-7; 7 nucleotides line up with TRBD2. The CDR3 DNA is TGTGCCAGCACCCGGCTAGCGGAGACCTACGAGCAGTACTTC. This codes for CASTRLAETYEQYF.